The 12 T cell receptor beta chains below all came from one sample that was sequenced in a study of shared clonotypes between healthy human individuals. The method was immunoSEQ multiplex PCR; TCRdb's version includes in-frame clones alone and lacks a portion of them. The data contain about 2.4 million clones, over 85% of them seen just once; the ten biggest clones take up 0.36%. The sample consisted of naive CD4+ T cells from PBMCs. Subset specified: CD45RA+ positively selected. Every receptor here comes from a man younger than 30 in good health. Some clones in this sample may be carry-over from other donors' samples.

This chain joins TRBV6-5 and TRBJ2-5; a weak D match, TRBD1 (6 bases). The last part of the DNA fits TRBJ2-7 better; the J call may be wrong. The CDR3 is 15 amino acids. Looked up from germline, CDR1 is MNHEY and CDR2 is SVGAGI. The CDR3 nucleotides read TGTGCCAGCAGTTACCGGCCGACAGGAATGGACGAGCAGTACTTC. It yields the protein CASSYRPTGMDEQYF.

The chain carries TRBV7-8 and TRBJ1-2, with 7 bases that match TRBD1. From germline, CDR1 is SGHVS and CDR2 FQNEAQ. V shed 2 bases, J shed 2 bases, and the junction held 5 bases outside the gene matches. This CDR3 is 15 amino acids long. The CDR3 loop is CASSLTRGLNYGYTF. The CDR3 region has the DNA TGTGCCAGCAGCTTAACGAGGGGGCTCAACTATGGCTACACCTTC.

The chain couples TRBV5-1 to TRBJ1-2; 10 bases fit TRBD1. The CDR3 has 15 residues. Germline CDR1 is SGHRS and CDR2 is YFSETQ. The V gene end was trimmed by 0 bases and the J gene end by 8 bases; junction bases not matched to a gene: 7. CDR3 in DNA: TGCGCCAGCAGCTTGGCCCCGGGACAGGGGATAGGCTACACCTTC. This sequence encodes CASSLAPGQGIGYTF. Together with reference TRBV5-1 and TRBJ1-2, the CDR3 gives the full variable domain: KAGVTQTPRYLIKTRGQQVTLSCSPISGHRSVSWYQQTPGQGLQFLFEYFSETQRNKGNFPGRFSGRQFSNSRSEMNVSTLELGDSALYLCASSLAPGQGIGYTFGSGTRLTVV.

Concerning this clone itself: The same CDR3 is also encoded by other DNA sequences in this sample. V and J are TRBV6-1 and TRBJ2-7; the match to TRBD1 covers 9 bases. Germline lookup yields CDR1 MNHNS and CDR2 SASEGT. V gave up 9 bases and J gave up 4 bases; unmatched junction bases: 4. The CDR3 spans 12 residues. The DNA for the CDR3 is TGTGCCAGTCGGGACAGGGCGTACGAGCAGTACTTC. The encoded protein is CASRDRAYEQYF.

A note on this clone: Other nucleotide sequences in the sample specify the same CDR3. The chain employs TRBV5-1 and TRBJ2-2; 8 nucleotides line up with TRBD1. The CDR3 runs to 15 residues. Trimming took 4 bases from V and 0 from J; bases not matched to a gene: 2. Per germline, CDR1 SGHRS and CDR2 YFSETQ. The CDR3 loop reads CASSPDRANTGELFF. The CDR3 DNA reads TGCGCCAGCAGCCCGGACAGGGCGAACACCGGGGAGCTGTTTTTT.

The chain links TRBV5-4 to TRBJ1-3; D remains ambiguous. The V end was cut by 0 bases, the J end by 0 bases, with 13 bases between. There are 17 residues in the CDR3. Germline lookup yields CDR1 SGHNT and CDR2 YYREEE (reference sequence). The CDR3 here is CASSLDSPALSGNTIYF. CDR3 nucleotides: TGTGCCAGCAGCTTGGACTCTCCAGCCCTCTCTGGAAACACCATATATTTT. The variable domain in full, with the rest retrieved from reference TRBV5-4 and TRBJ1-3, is ETGVTQSPTHLIKTRGQQVTLRCSSQSGHNTVSWYQQALGQGPQFIFQYYREEENGRGNFPPRFSGLQFPNYSSELNVNALELDDSALYLCASSLDSPALSGNTIYFGEGSWLTVV.

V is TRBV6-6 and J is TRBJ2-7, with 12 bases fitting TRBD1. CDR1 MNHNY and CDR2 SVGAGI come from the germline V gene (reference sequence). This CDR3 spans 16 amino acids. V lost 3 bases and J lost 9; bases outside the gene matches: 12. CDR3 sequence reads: CASSYGYQGQGAWQYF. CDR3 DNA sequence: TGTGCCAGCAGTTATGGGTATCAGGGACAGGGGGCTTGGCAGTACTTC.

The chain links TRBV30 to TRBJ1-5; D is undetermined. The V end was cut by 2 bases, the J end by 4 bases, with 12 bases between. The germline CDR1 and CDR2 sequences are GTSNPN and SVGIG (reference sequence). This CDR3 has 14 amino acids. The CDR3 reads CAWSRWSENQPQHF. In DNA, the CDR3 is TGTGCCTGGAGTAGGTGGTCAGAGAATCAGCCCCAGCATTTT.

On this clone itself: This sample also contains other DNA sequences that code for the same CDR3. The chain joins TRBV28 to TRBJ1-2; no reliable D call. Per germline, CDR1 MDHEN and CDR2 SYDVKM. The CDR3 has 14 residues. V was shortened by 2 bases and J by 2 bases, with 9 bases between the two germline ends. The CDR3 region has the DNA TGTGCCAGCAGTTTAAGGGCAGGAAACTATGGCTACACCTTC. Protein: CASSLRAGNYGYTF.

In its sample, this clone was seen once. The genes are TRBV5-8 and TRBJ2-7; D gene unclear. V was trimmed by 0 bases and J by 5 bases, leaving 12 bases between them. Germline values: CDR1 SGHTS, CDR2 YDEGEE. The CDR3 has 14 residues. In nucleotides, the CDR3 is TGTGCCAGCAGCTTGGGCTTGTCAATCCACGAGCAGTACTTC. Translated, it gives CASSLGLSIHEQYF.

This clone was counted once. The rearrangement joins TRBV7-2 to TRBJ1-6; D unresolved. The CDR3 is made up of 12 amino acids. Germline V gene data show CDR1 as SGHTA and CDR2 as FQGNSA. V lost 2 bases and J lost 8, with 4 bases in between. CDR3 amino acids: CASSLMDSPLHF. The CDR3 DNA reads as TGTGCCAGCAGCTTAATGGATTCACCCCTCCACTTT.

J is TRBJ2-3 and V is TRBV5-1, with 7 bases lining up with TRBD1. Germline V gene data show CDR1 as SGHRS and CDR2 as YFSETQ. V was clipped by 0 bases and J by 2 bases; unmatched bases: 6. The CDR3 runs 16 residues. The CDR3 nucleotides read TGCGCCAGCAGCTTGGACGGGACAGCCTCCACAGATACGCAGTATTTT. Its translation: CASSLDGTASTDTQYF.